The 19 T cell receptor beta chains below all came from one sample that was sequenced in a study of identical twins. TCRdb reprocessed the 5' RACE reads with MiXCR, giving one entry per CDR3 protein. The data show about 890,000 distinct CDR3 sequences, around 12% seen once. A further study also used this sample, focusing on yellow fever vaccine responses in identical twins.

The sequenced sample was PBMCs. These receptors were collected from a woman in her late teens or twenties in good health.

V is TRBV4-1 and J is TRBJ2-2; 8 bases line up with TRBD2. In germline, CDR1 is MGHRA, CDR2 YSYEKL. The CDR3 runs to 15 residues. V shed 1 base, J shed 5 bases, and the junction held 3 bases outside the gene matches. The CDR3 nucleotides read TGCGCCAGCAGCCAAGTAGCGGGGACGACCGGGGAGCTGTTTTTT. It encodes CASSQVAGTTGELFF.

This clonotype was seen ten or more times. DNA of the CDR3: TGCAGCGCAACAGAGCTCACAGATACGCAGTATTTT. This encodes CSATELTDTQYF. The chain uses TRBV29-1 and TRBJ2-3; D is unclear. CDR3 length: 12 amino acids. V was clipped by 7 bases and J by 2 bases, with 10 bases between them. From germline, CDR1 is SQVTM and CDR2 ANQGSEA.

The chain combines TRBV4-1 with TRBJ2-5; TRBD1 is a possible D gene (5 bases). This CDR3 is 15 amino acids long. Looked up from germline, CDR1 is MGHRA and CDR2 is YSYEKL. With 1 base removed from V and 3 bases from J, the gap between germline ends came to 12 bases. The CDR3 protein is CASSQGWGAEETQYF. In DNA form, the CDR3 reads TGCGCCAGCAGCCAAGGATGGGGCGCGGAAGAGACCCAGTACTTC.

This clonotype appeared many times. This rearrangement joins TRBV5-5 to TRBJ2-7, with D possibly matching TRBD1 (5 bases). This CDR3 spans 16 amino acids. Germline V gene sequence: CDR1 SGHKS, CDR2 YYEKEE (reference sequence). V was pared by 3 bases and J by 2 bases, with 18 bases between. The CDR3 region has the DNA TGTGCCAGCAGCTACTCAGGGATTGTGGCCACCTACGAGCAGTACGTC. It codes for CASSYSGIVATYEQYV.

This chain joins TRBV7-9 and TRBJ2-4; 10 bases map to TRBD2. Germline V CDR1 and CDR2: SEHNR, FQNEAQ (reference sequence). V lost 5 bases and J lost 7; bases outside the gene matches: 11. This CDR3 is 16 amino acids long. The CDR3: CASSPRAGGPQNIQYF. The CDR3 DNA reads TGTGCCAGCAGCCCAAGAGCGGGGGGGCCACAGAACATTCAGTACTTC.

The gene calls are TRBV10-3 and TRBJ1-4; possible D gene TRBD1, 5 bases. Per the germline V gene, CDR1 is ENHRY and CDR2 is SYGVKD. This CDR3 is 13 amino acids long. V shed 6 bases and J shed 8 bases, with 13 bases lying between them. CDR3 coding DNA: TGTGCCATCAGCTCAGGGTATCGGGAAAAACTGTTTTTT. It specifies CAISSGYREKLFF.

This clonotype was observed at least ten times. The chain carries TRBV10-3 and TRBJ2-4, with D hard to call. The germline V and J ends were trimmed by 0 bases and 0 bases, with 12 bases remaining between them. This CDR3 region has 17 residues. The germline CDR1 and CDR2 sequences are ENHRY and SYGVKD. The CDR3 region is CAISESAAGGAKNIQYF. Written as DNA, the CDR3 is TGTGCCATCAGTGAGTCTGCGGCAGGCGGAGCCAAAAACATTCAGTACTTC.

The sample holds a few counts of this clonotype. V is TRBV7-3 and J is TRBJ2-7; TRBD2 matches at 14 bases. Trimming at V came to 5 bases and at J to 5 bases, leaving 2 bases not matched to a gene. The CDR3 loop spans 14 amino acids. Per germline, CDR1 SGHTA and CDR2 FQGTGA. The CDR3 DNA reads as TGTGCCAGCAGCCCGGGACTAGCGGGAGACGAGCAGTACTTC. Translation gives CASSPGLAGDEQYF.

This clonotype was picked up many times. The gene calls are TRBV7-9 and TRBJ2-1; D call uncertain. The CDR3 loop spans 13 amino acids. The V gene lost 1 base and the J gene lost 4 bases, with 5 bases spanning the gap. The germline CDR1 and CDR2 sequences are SEHNR and FQNEAQ (reference sequence). The CDR3 region has the DNA TGTGCCAGCAGCTTAGTTGAGTACAATGAGCAGTTCTTC. Protein sequence: CASSLVEYNEQFF.

This clonotype was found a few times. V usage is TRBV25-1 and J usage is TRBJ1-6; TRBD1 matches 9 bases. The V and J ends lost 8 bases and 7 bases, in that order; junction bases with no gene match: 6. The CDR3 runs 14 residues. Germline CDR1 MGHDK, CDR2 SYGVNS. Here the CDR3 reads CASASGQGNSPLHF. CDR3 in DNA: TGTGCCAGCGCAAGCGGACAGGGGAATTCACCCCTCCACTTT.

DNA of the CDR3: TGTGCCAGCAGTCACCAAACAGGGGCCCTTAAAGAGACCCAGTACTTC. Protein product: CASSHQTGALKETQYF. This chain links TRBV27 with TRBJ2-5, with 7 bases aligning to TRBD1. From germline, CDR1 is MNHEY and CDR2 SMNVEV (reference sequence). This CDR3 is 16 amino acids long. J gave up 3 bases and V 5 bases, and 12 bases lay outside the gene matches.

This clonotype was seen more than once but under ten times. The V gene is TRBV28, the J gene TRBJ2-7; 7 bases align to TRBD1. The CDR3 is 17 amino acids. In germline, CDR1 is MDHEN, CDR2 SYDVKM. V lost 3 bases, J lost 2 bases, and 13 bases stayed unmatched. The CDR3 bases are TGTGCCAGCAGTTTCCGCCGAACAATAGGGACAGCCTACGAGCAGTACGTC. It specifies CASSFRRTIGTAYEQYV.

A few counts support this clonotype. CDR3 DNA: TGCAGCGTTGTGTTTGGGACCGGGGAGCTGTTTTTT. Translated, it gives CSVVFGTGELFF. The chain employs TRBV29-1 and TRBJ2-2, with no clear D. V dropped 4 bases and J dropped 5 bases, with 8 bases sitting between them. Germline V gene sequence: CDR1 SQVTM, CDR2 ANQGSEA. The CDR3 loop spans 12 amino acids.

V gene TRBV11-1 combines with J gene TRBJ2-1; D might be TRBD2 (5 bases). Germline V lookup: CDR1 SGHAT, CDR2 FQDESV (reference sequence). This CDR3 region has 15 residues. V gave up 2 bases and J gave up 6 bases, with 14 bases separating them. The CDR3, as DNA: TGTGCCAGCAGCTTATTTCTAGCACCCGGCAATGAGCAGTTCTTC. It yields the protein CASSLFLAPGNEQFF. Full variable domain (outside the CDR3, taken from reference TRBV11-1 and TRBJ2-1): EAEVAQSPRYKITEKSQAVAFWCDPISGHATLYWYRQILGQGPELLVQFQDESVVDDSQLPKDRFSAERLKGVDSTLKIQPAELGDSAMYLCASSLFLAPGNEQFFGPGTRLTVL.

J is TRBJ2-5 and V is TRBV20-1, with D perhaps matching TRBD2 (6 bases). Germline V gives CDR1 DFQATT, CDR2 SNEGSKA (reference sequence). The germline V and J ends were trimmed by 2 bases and 5 bases, with 21 bases remaining between them. This CDR3 has 16 amino acids. The CDR3 region has the DNA TGCAGTGCTAGACCAACTAGCCAGATATTCGGGGAGACCCAGTACTTC. Protein sequence: CSARPTSQIFGETQYF.

The CDR3 DNA reads as TGTGCCAGCCGCGGACTAGCGGGGGCCTACGAGCAGTACGTC. Translated: CASRGLAGAYEQYV. The chain joins TRBV6-2 or TRBV6-3 to TRBJ2-7, with 13 bases lining up with TRBD2. Trimming cost V 8 bases and J 2 bases; bases outside gene matches: 3. Germline V gene data show CDR1 as MNHEY and CDR2 as SVGEGT. This CDR3 is 14 amino acids long.

CDR3 bases: TGTGCCAGCAGCTCTGCCATTGTAGTGAAGGTCTACGAGCAGTACTTC. Its protein is CASSSAIVVKVYEQYF. The chain joins TRBV12-3 or TRBV12-4 to TRBJ2-7; D is uncertain. The length of the CDR3 is 16 residues. V was shortened by 6 bases and J by 3 bases, with 21 bases between the two germline ends.

This clonotype was observed a few times. V usage is TRBV2 and J usage is TRBJ2-5; D might be TRBD1 (6 bases). Trimming removed 4 bases from V and 2 bases from J, with 14 bases in between. This CDR3 contains 15 residues. Germline CDR1 is SNHLY and CDR2 is FYNNEI. The DNA of the CDR3 is TGTGCCAGCAGTGCACAGGGTTACGGACAAGAGACCCAGTACTTC. It encodes CASSAQGYGQETQYF. Filled out from reference TRBV2 and TRBJ2-5, the complete variable domain reads EPEVTQTPSHQVTQMGQEVILRCVPISNHLYFYWYRQILGQKVEFLVSFYNNEISEKSEIFDDQFSVERPDGSNFTLKIRSTKLEDSAMYFCASSAQGYGQETQYFGPGTRLLVL.

The V call is TRBV5-1, the J call TRBJ2-1; TRBD2 aligns across 8 bases. Trimming took 3 bases from V and 2 from J; bases not matched to a gene: 4. Germline V CDR1 and CDR2: SGHRS, YFSETQ. This CDR3 is built from 15 residues. DNA for the CDR3: TGCGCCAGCAGCTCGGGAGGGGAGGCCTACAATGAGCAGTTCTTC. Its protein is CASSSGGEAYNEQFF.